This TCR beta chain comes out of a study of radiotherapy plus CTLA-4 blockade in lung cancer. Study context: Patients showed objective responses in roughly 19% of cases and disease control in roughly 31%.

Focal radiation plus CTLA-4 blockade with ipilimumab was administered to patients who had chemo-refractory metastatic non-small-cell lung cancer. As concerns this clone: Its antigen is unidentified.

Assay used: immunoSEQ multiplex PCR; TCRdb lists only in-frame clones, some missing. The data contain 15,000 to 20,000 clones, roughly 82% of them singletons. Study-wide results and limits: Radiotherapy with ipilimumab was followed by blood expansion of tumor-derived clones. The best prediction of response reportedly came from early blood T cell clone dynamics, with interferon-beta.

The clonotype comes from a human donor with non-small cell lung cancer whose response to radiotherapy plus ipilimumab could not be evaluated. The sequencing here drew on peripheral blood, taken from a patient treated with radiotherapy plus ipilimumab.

Here the CDR3 DNA reads TGTGCCAGCTCACCACCGGGAAGTCGGGGTTCTTATGAGCAGTACTTC. Its protein is CASSPPGSRGSYEQYF. The chain employs TRBV18 and TRBJ2-7; the D gene is possibly TRBD2 (5 bases). V was clipped by 0 bases and J by 7 bases, with 19 bases between them. There are 16 residues in the CDR3. Germline assignment: CDR1 KGHSH and CDR2 LQKENI. Based on the CDR3 plus reference TRBV18 and TRBJ2-7, the full variable domain is NAGVMQNPRHLVRRRGQEARLRCSPMKGHSHVYWYRQLPEEGLKFMVYLQKENIIDESGMPKERFSAEFPKEGPSILRIQQVVRGDSAAYFCASSPPGSRGSYEQYFGPGTRLTVT.